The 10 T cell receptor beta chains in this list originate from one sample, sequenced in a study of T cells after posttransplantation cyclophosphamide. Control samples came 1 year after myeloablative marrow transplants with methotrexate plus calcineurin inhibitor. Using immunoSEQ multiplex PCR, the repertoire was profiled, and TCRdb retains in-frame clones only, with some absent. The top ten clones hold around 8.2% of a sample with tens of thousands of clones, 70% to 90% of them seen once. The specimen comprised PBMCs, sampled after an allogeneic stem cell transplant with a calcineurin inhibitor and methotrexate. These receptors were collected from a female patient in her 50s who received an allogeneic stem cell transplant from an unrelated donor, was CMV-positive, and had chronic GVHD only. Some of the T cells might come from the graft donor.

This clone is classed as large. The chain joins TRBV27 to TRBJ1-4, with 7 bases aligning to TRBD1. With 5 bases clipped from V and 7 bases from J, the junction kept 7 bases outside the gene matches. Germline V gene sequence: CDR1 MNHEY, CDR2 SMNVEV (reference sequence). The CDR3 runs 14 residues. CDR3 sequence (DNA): TGTGCCAGCAGTCCCCTTCGGACAGGTGAAAAACTGTTTTTT. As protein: CASSPLRTGEKLFF.

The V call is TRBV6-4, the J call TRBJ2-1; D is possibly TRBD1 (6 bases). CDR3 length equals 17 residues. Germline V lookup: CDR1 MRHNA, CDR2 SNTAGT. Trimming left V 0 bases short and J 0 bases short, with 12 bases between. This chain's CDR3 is CASSDSSRGVSYNEQFF. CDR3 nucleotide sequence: TGTGCCAGCAGTGACTCGAGCAGGGGAGTCTCCTACAATGAGCAGTTCTTC.

The CDR3 is CASSYRDSEFF. As DNA, the CDR3 is TGTGCCAGCAGTTATCGAGACTCAGAGTTCTTC. This sequence joins TRBV6-6 and TRBJ2-1; D is ambiguous. The V end lost 3 bases, the J end lost 14 bases, and 11 bases lay between the germline ends. The CDR3 totals 11 residues. Germline-derived CDR1 and CDR2 are MNHNY and SVGAGI (reference sequence).

CDR3: CASSLRPGSTGELFF. The CDR3, as DNA: TGTGCCAGCAGTTTAAGGCCAGGGTCTACCGGGGAGCTGTTTTTT. The J gene is TRBJ2-2, the V gene TRBV27, with D perhaps TRBD1 (5 bases). Trimming stripped 2 bases from V and 5 bases from J, with 12 bases between. The length of the CDR3 is 15 residues. Per germline, CDR1 MNHEY and CDR2 SMNVEV (reference sequence).

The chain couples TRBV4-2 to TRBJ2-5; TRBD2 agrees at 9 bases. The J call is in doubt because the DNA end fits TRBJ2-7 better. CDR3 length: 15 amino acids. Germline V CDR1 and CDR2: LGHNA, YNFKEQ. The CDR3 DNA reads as TGTGCCAGCAGCCAAGTAGTCCCTAGCGGGACCGAGCAGTACTTC. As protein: CASSQVVPSGTEQYF.

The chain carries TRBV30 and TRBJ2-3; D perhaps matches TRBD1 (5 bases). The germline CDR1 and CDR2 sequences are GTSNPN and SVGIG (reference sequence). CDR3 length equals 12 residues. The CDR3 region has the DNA TGTGCTGGCAGGGTTTGGAGAGATACGCAGTATTTT. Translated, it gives CAGRVWRDTQYF.

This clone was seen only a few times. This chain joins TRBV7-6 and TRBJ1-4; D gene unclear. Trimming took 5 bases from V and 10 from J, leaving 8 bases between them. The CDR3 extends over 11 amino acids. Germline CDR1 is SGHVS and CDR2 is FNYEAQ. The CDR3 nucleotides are TGTGCCAGCAGCCACCTAGGAAAACTGTTTTTT. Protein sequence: CASSHLGKLFF.

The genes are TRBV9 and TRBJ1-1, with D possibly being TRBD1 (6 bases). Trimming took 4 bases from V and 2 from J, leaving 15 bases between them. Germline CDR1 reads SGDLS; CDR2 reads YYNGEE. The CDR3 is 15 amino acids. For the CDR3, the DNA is TGTGCCAGCAGCCAAAATATACAGGGTAACACTGAAGCTTTCTTT. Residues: CASSQNIQGNTEAFF.

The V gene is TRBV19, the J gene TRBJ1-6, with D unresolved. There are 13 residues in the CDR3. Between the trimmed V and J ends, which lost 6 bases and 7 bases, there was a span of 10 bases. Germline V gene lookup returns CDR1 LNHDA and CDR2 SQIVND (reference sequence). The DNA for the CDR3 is TGTGCCAGTAGGCGCGGGGAGAATTCACCCCTCCACTTT. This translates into CASRRGENSPLHF.

The CDR3 here is CASSSGQAYQETQYF. CDR3 DNA sequence: TGTGCCAGCAGCTCGGGACAGGCGTACCAAGAGACCCAGTACTTC. V is TRBV7-9 and J is TRBJ2-5; 8 nucleotides line up with TRBD1. The CDR3 is 15 residues long. The germline gives CDR1 SEHNR, CDR2 FQNEAQ (reference sequence). V was clipped by 4 bases and J by 0 bases; unmatched bases: 4.